One T cell receptor beta chain is described in this entry. Its target is unknown. The CDR3 consists of 19 residues. Looked up from germline, CDR1 is LGHNA and CDR2 is YSLEER. V was pared by 0 bases and J by 6 bases, with 26 bases between. The data belong to a study of cytomegalovirus exposure and HLA in healthy donors. It was with 60 Vbeta and 13 Jbeta primers that the PCR ran. Method: immunoSEQ multiplex PCR; TCRdb's copy keeps in-frame clones and lacks some. The sample lists roughly 200,000 clones; around 89% were seen once. Study findings and constraints: Relative to the 666-donor mean, N-insertions were reportedly fewer in an Asian-associated ancestry cluster in a later analysis. Data from an earlier analysis indicated that most TCR beta V segments were productive either about 87% or about 30% of the time. Near-uniform donor sequencing depth was presumed by presence/absence analyses. Later work showed greater clonal expansion in HLA-associated TCR beta chains than in equally common others.

V gene TRBV4-3 combines with J gene TRBJ1-1; maybe TRBD1 (5 bases). This TCR derives from a woman aged 18-30 years in good health and CMV-seronegative. The sequencing input was PBMCs. CDR3 nucleotides: TGCGCCAGCAGCCAAGATTCGTGGGTTGTGGTCGGGGGGATGTCTGAAGCTTTCTTT. Protein: CASSQDSWVVVGGMSEAFF.